This T cell receptor (beta chain) was identified in a study of T cell changes during pregnancy in multiple sclerosis. V was pared by 6 bases and J by 0 bases, with 12 bases between. The CDR3 contains 15 residues. Germline V gene lookup returns CDR1 SGHVS and CDR2 FQNEAQ. The repertoire was sequenced with immunoSEQ multiplex PCR; TCRdb's copy has only in-frame clones and lacks some. The sample shows over 65,000 clones, 85% to 95% of them seen only once. Here the sequenced sample was peripheral blood, taken in the first trimester of pregnancy. The chain is built from TRBV7-8 and TRBJ1-3; perhaps TRBD1 as D (5 bases). The clonotype comes from a female donor in good health, enrolled as a control in a pregnancy study. The CDR3 here is CASSQGLSSGNTIYF. Here the CDR3 DNA reads TGTGCCAGCAGTCAGGGACTGAGCTCTGGAAACACCATATATTTT.